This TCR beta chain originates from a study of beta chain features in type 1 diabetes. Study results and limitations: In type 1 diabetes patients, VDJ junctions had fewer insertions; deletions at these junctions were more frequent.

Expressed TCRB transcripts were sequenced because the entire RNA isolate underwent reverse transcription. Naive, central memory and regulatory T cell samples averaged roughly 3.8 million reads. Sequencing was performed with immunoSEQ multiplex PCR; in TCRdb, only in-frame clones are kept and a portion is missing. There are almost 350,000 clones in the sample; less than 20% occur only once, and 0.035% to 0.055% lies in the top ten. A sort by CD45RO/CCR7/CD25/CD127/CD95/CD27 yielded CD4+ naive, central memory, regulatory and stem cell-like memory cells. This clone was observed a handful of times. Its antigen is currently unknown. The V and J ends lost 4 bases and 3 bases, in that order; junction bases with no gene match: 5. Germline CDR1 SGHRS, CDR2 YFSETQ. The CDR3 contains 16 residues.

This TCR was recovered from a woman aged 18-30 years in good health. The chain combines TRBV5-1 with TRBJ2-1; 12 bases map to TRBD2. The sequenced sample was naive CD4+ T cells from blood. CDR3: CASSPGLAGLYNEQFF. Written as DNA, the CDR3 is TGCGCCAGCAGCCCCGGACTAGCGGGGCTCTACAATGAGCAGTTCTTC.